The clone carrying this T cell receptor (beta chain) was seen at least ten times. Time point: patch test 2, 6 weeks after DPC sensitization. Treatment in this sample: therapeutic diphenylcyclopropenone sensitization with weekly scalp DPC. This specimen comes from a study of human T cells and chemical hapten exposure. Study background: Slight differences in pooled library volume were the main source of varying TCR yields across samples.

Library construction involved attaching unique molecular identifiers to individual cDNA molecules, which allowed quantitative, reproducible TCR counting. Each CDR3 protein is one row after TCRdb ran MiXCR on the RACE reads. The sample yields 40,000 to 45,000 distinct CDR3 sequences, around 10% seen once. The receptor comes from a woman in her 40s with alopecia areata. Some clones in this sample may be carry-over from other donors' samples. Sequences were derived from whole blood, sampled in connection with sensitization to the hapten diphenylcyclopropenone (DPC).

In DNA form, the CDR3 reads TGTGCCAGCAGCGTAGTTCCGGGGGAGCTGTTTTTT. This gives the protein CASSVVPGELFF. The chain recombines TRBV9 with TRBJ2-2; no clear D gene. Germline V gene data show CDR1 as SGDLS and CDR2 as YYNGEE. The CDR3 is 12 residues long. Between the trimmed V and J ends, which lost 0 bases and 8 bases, there was a span of 5 bases.